This T cell receptor beta chain was captured in a study of T cell repertoires in cytomegalovirus infection (dated by TCRdb to between 2018 and 2021). At the level of the whole study: Peptide stimulations targeted recently identified HLA-C-restricted CMV epitopes, whose presentation resists viral immunomodulation, together with well-studied HLA-B-restricted epitopes. Donor HLA type was relevant to the analysis, as public TCR beta signatures indicated carriage of CMV infection together with the matching HLA type.

The label giving this sample's treatment or condition can be read as: in vitro stimulation with specific CMV peptide epitopes to enrich CMV-specific T cells. This sample was sequenced with an Illumina HiSeq 1500. The public reads were reanalyzed by TCRdb: fastp trimming at Q25, MiXCR alignment, in-frame beta chains only. Each CDR3 protein gets just one entry, which takes the most common genes and DNA from the rows behind it. Present in this sample are around 360,000 distinct CDR3 sequences, about 35% of which were seen just once. The ten largest clones capture 13% of the sample. Overall results and qualifications from the work: Cumulative frequency of public TCR beta family members discriminated carriers of CMV infection plus the relevant HLA type in this cohort and an independent 352-donor cohort. The ex vivo response was dominated by HLA-C-restricted CMV-specific TCR beta clonotypes, and the single most frequent clonotype in two of eight donors was supplied by these HLA-C-restricted clonotypes.

V is cut by 7 bases and J by 5 bases, and the space between the germline ends is 15 bases. CDR1 and CDR2 (SQVTM, ANQGSEA) derive from the germline V gene. Including the terminal cysteine and phenylalanine, the CDR3 comprises 13 residues. Of all the DNA, just the CDR3 is kept, 39 bases in frame from base 1. The table lists this clonotype with a few counts. Its antigen is still unknown. No base quality information exists; no much larger clone differs at one position. The chain joins TRBV29-1 to TRBJ2-1, with the D gene not confidently named. The clonotype was recovered from a human donor in good health (CMV status not recorded). Some clones in this sample may be carry-over from other donors' samples. Source: cultured PBMCs, taken from culture after CMV antigen stimulation. CDR3 sequence: CSARRAQNNEQFF. The nucleotides read TGCAGCGCGAGGAGAGCTCAAAACAATGAGCAGTTCTTC.